This T cell receptor beta chain was found in a study of cytomegalovirus exposure and HLA in healthy donors. Findings and caveats of the study: The records held CMV serostatus as the only immune exposure information.

Use of 60 Vbeta and 13 Jbeta primers characterized the PCR. TCRdb's copy holds only in-frame clones and misses some; the assay was immunoSEQ multiplex PCR. This repertoire shows approximately 93,000 clones, 79% found once; its top ten account for 2.5% to 3.5%. The CDR3 extends over 15 amino acids. Germline loops: CDR1 ENHRY, CDR2 SYGVKD. The V and J ends lost 5 bases and 6 bases, in that order; junction bases with no gene match: 10. A note on this clone: Its antigen is still unknown.

Sequenced material: PBMCs. The source is a male donor in good health and CMV-seropositive. This chain connects TRBV10-3 to TRBJ2-1, with 7 bases that match TRBD1. CDR3 coding DNA: TGTGCCATCAGTAGCGGCGACAGGGCGTCCAATGAGCAGTTCTTC. This encodes CAISSGDRASNEQFF.